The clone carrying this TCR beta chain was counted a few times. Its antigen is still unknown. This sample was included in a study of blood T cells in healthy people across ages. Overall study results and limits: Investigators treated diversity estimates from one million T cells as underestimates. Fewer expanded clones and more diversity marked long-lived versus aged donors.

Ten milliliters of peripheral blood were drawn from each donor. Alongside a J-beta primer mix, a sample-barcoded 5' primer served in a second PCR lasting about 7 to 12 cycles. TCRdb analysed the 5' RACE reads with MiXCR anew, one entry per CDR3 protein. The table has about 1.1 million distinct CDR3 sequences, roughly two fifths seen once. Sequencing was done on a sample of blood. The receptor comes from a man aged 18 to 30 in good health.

CDR3 DNA: TGCGCCAGCAGCCAAGAAGTGGCGGGGGGGCTCTACGAGCAGTACTTC. This sequence encodes CASSQEVAGGLYEQYF. The chain employs TRBV4-1 and TRBJ2-7; 9 positions match TRBD2. Germline loops: CDR1 MGHRA, CDR2 YSYEKL. The V and J ends lost 0 bases and 3 bases, in that order; junction bases with no gene match: 6. This CDR3 has 16 residues.